This entry lists 5 T cell receptor beta chains sequenced from one sample in a study of blood T cells in healthy people across ages. Sample-barcoded 5' priming and a J-beta primer mix drove a second PCR of roughly 7 to 11 cycles. TCRdb itself ran the 5' RACE reads through MiXCR, one entry per CDR3 protein. Among some 900,000 distinct CDR3 sequences listed, around 46% were seen once. The sample taken for sequencing was blood. Every receptor here comes from a man aged 25-45 years in good health.

V usage is TRBV19 and J usage is TRBJ2-2, with TRBD1 matching 11 bases. Germline lookup yields CDR1 LNHDA and CDR2 SQIVND (reference sequence). This CDR3 has 16 residues. V shed 6 bases, J shed 4 bases, and the junction held 7 bases outside the gene matches. CDR3 nucleotide sequence: TGTGCCAGTAGCCAGGACAGGGGGCGTCGCACCGGGGAGCTGTTTTTT. Translation: CASSQDRGRRTGELFF.

The chain combines TRBV7-3 with TRBJ2-1; TRBD1 agrees at 7 bases. Germline loops: CDR1 SGHTA, CDR2 FQGTGA. The CDR3 totals 16 residues. V gave up 1 base and J gave up 3 bases; unmatched junction bases: 6. CDR3 amino acids: CASSLMGQSRYNEQFF. The CDR3 DNA follows: TGTGCCAGCAGCTTAATGGGACAGTCCCGCTACAATGAGCAGTTCTTC.

The gene calls are TRBV6-2 or TRBV6-3 and TRBJ1-2; D gene ambiguous. Germline loops: CDR1 MNHEY, CDR2 SVGEGT. This CDR3 is 13 amino acids long. V shed 2 bases and J shed 2 bases, with 6 bases lying between them. The CDR3 loop is CASSYNRNYGYTF. CDR3 nucleotide sequence: TGTGCCAGCAGTTACAACAGAAACTATGGCTACACCTTC.

The chain is built from TRBV12-3 or TRBV12-4 and TRBJ1-2, with a weak D call TRBD1 (5 bases). V lost 8 bases, J lost 5 bases, and 15 bases lay in between. The CDR3 totals 13 residues. This CDR3 reads CASGGSGRYGYTF. Here the CDR3 DNA reads TGTGCCAGCGGGGGGTCAGGAAGATATGGCTACACCTTC.

V usage is TRBV11-1 and J usage is TRBJ2-5; maybe TRBD1 (5 bases). Germline V gene data show CDR1 as SGHAT and CDR2 as FQDESV (reference sequence). The V and J ends lost 5 bases and 1 base respectively, with 14 bases between them. The CDR3 length is 15 residues. The CDR3 region has the DNA TGTGCCAGCAGCCCCACGAAGGGGCGCCAAGAGACCCAGTACTTC. It encodes CASSPTKGRQETQYF.